The 27 T cell receptor beta chains below all came from one sample that was sequenced in a study of beta chain features in type 1 diabetes. Expressed TCRB transcripts were sequenced because the isolated RNA had all been reverse transcribed beforehand. Only in-frame clones appear in the TCRdb table, and some are missing; sequencing was by immunoSEQ multiplex PCR. This sample yields some 700,000 clones, of which about an eighth are seen a single time; approximately 0.022% belongs to the top ten. Their recognized antigens are unknown. Whole-study findings and limits: Moderate yet significant TCRB CDR3 shortening was seen in Type 1 diabetes patients in all four CD4+ subsets.

Source material: naive CD4+ T cells from blood. These receptors all come from a man aged 18 to 29 with type 1 diabetes.

There are a few counts of this clone. This chain joins TRBV5-1 and TRBJ2-3; TRBD2 matches at 7 bases. Germline V gene lookup returns CDR1 SGHRS and CDR2 YFSETQ. CDR3 length: 15 amino acids. V dropped 3 bases and J dropped 4; count of bases not matched to a gene: 8. CDR3 bases: TGCGCCAGCAGCTCGACCGGGAGGCGCCCAGATACGCAGTATTTT. Amino acid sequence: CASSSTGRRPDTQYF.

The genes are TRBV18 and TRBJ2-3; 9 nucleotides match TRBD1. The CDR3 is made up of 19 amino acids. V shed 2 bases and J 5 bases; nucleotides not matched to a gene: 17. The germline gives CDR1 KGHSH, CDR2 LQKENI. The CDR3 reads CASSPFISSGTGSKDTQYF. The DNA for the CDR3 is TGTGCCAGCTCACCATTCATTTCTTCGGGGACAGGGTCAAAAGATACGCAGTATTTT.

This sequence joins TRBV5-4 and TRBJ2-1, with 8 positions matching TRBD2. The CDR3 is made up of 14 amino acids. Germline assignment: CDR1 SGHNT and CDR2 YYREEE (reference sequence). V shed 4 bases and J 2 bases; nucleotides not matched to a gene: 2. CDR3 residues: CASSPGGAYNEQFF. In DNA form, the CDR3 reads TGTGCCAGCAGCCCCGGGGGGGCCTACAATGAGCAGTTCTTC.

Comments on this clone: Distinct nucleotide sequences in the sample also encode this CDR3. The V gene is TRBV6-5, the J gene TRBJ2-3; tentative D call: TRBD1 (5 bases). The CDR3 is made up of 14 amino acids. The germline CDR1 and CDR2 sequences are MNHEY and SVGAGI. V lost 0 bases and J lost 1, with 5 bases in between. CDR3 amino acids: CASSYSRGTDTQYF. The CDR3 DNA follows: TGTGCCAGCAGTTACTCCAGGGGCACAGATACGCAGTATTTT.

V gene TRBV15 combines with J gene TRBJ2-2, with unresolved D. Deletions cut 5 bases from V and 5 bases from J, with 6 bases between. This CDR3 is built from 12 residues. Looked up from germline, CDR1 is LNHNV and CDR2 is YYDKDF (reference sequence). CDR3 residues: CATSARTGELFF. Here the CDR3 DNA reads TGTGCCACCAGCGCCAGGACCGGGGAGCTGTTTTTT.

This clone was counted a single time. The gene calls are TRBV5-1 and TRBJ2-5, with a tentative D call TRBD1 (6 bases). V was pared by 4 bases and J by 2 bases, with 15 bases between. The CDR3 length is 15 residues. The germline CDR1 and CDR2 sequences are SGHRS and YFSETQ. This CDR3 is CASSSTGDIQETQYF. In nucleotides, the CDR3 is TGCGCCAGCAGCAGCACCGGGGACATACAAGAGACCCAGTACTTC.

The chain joins TRBV6-6 to TRBJ2-7; no clear D gene. Germline CDR1 reads MNHNY; CDR2 reads SVGAGI (reference sequence). The CDR3 has 13 amino acids. V was shortened by 2 bases and J by 3 bases, with 8 bases between the two germline ends. The CDR3 sequence: CASSYETSYEQYF. The CDR3 DNA is TGTGCCAGCAGTTACGAGACAAGCTACGAGCAGTACTTC.

This chain joins TRBV29-1 and TRBJ1-2; D gene uncertain. The CDR3 totals 12 residues. V dropped 2 bases and J dropped 8 bases, with 12 bases sitting between them. Germline CDR1 SQVTM, CDR2 ANQGSEA. CDR3 coding DNA: TGCAGCGTTGAACCACCAGGTGAGGGCTACACCTTC. This sequence encodes CSVEPPGEGYTF.

The rearrangement links TRBV29-1 to TRBJ2-1, with 8 bases identical to TRBD1. This CDR3 spans 13 amino acids. The V gene end was trimmed by 6 bases and the J gene end by 6 bases; junction bases not matched to a gene: 7. Germline-derived CDR1 and CDR2 are SQVTM and ANQGSEA. In DNA form, the CDR3 reads TGCAGCGTAGGACAGGGAATTTCCAATGAGCAGTTCTTC. It is translated as CSVGQGISNEQFF.

This chain connects TRBV29-1 to TRBJ1-1, with a tentative D call TRBD1 (5 bases). From germline, CDR1 is SQVTM and CDR2 ANQGSEA. V dropped 1 base and J dropped 3 bases, with 15 bases sitting between them. The CDR3 covers 15 residues. The DNA for the CDR3 is TGCAGCGTTGAAGGGGTGGCAGGGTCGGACACTGAAGCTTTCTTT. Translated: CSVEGVAGSDTEAFF.

The chain couples TRBV4-1 to TRBJ2-7; D not resolved. The V and J ends lost 1 base and 3 bases respectively, with 16 bases between them. Germline assignment: CDR1 MGHRA and CDR2 YSYEKL. The CDR3 totals 16 residues. CDR3 amino acids: CASSQGTSATFYEQYF. The CDR3 bases are TGCGCCAGCAGCCAAGGTACCTCCGCGACGTTCTACGAGCAGTACTTC.

This clone turned up a few times. The chain links TRBV2 to TRBJ2-3, with D unclear. The CDR3 length is 14 residues. The ends were cut back, 5 bases at V and 4 bases at J, with 13 bases in the middle. The germline gives CDR1 SNHLY, CDR2 FYNNEI. CDR3 coding DNA: TGTGCCAGCAGTCAAGACACACTGGCAGATACGCAGTATTTT. Translation gives CASSQDTLADTQYF.

This clone was seen more than once but under ten times. The CDR3 protein is CASSEQGSAPLHF. The CDR3 coding sequence is TGTGCCAGCAGTGAGCAGGGATCGGCACCCCTCCACTTT. The chain links TRBV2 to TRBJ1-6; TRBD1 might be the D (5 bases). Germline lookup yields CDR1 SNHLY and CDR2 FYNNEI. V lost 3 bases to trimming and J lost 11 bases, with 11 bases between them. The length of the CDR3 is 13 residues.

A few counts support this clone. The junction shows a germline mismatch at one end, possibly a read error. In DNA, the CDR3 is TGTGCCAGCAGTTTGAGGGGGGCCCTCTTT. This codes for CASSLRGALF. The V call is TRBV27, the J call TRBJ1-1; tentatively, D is TRBD1 (6 bases). Germline CDR1 MNHEY, CDR2 SMNVEV (reference sequence). The CDR3 contains 10 residues.

This clone was seen only a few times. The chain carries TRBV30 and TRBJ2-7, with D hard to call. The CDR3 sequence is 12 residues long. Per the germline V gene, CDR1 is GTSNPN and CDR2 is SVGIG (reference sequence). V gave up 2 bases and J gave up 1 base, with 6 bases separating them. The CDR3 is CAWSSSSYEQYF. Here the CDR3 DNA reads TGTGCCTGGAGTTCATCGTCCTACGAGCAGTACTTC.

This clone was found a few times. The genes are TRBV2 and TRBJ1-1; D is unclear. This CDR3 contains 15 residues. Trimming stripped 3 bases from V and 1 base from J, with 12 bases between. Germline values: CDR1 SNHLY, CDR2 FYNNEI. This CDR3 is CASSDLGQTNTEAFF. The DNA for the CDR3 is TGTGCCAGCAGTGATCTCGGGCAGACGAACACTGAAGCTTTCTTT.

This clone has a handful of counts. The V gene is TRBV29-1, the J gene TRBJ1-1; 8 nucleotides line up with TRBD1. This CDR3 contains 14 residues. Germline loops: CDR1 SQVTM, CDR2 ANQGSEA. V dropped 7 bases and J dropped 3; count of bases not matched to a gene: 10. The CDR3 spells CSATRQGADTEAFF. The CDR3 bases are TGCAGCGCCACCCGGCAGGGGGCGGACACTGAAGCTTTCTTT.

This clone was seen more than once but under ten times. The J gene is TRBJ1-5, the V gene TRBV27; D unclear. CDR3 length equals 15 residues. Trimming stripped 0 bases from V and 5 bases from J, with 11 bases between. The germline CDR1 and CDR2 sequences are MNHEY and SMNVEV (reference sequence). CDR3 amino acids: CASSLSGQRDQPQHF. DNA for the CDR3: TGTGCCAGCAGTTTATCAGGTCAAAGGGATCAGCCCCAGCATTTT.

The V and J genes are TRBV4-1 and TRBJ1-5, with TRBD1 as a possible D gene (5 bases). V gave up 3 bases and J gave up 5 bases, with 11 bases separating them. Germline values: CDR1 MGHRA, CDR2 YSYEKL. CDR3 size: 14 residues. The CDR3 nucleotides are TGCGCCAGCAGCCATGCCGGGGGGTATCAGCCCCAGCATTTT. This translates into CASSHAGGYQPQHF.

The chain joins TRBV30 to TRBJ2-5; D call uncertain. There are 14 residues in the CDR3. Germline V gives CDR1 GTSNPN, CDR2 SVGIG (reference sequence). V was cut by 2 bases and J by 2 bases, with 12 bases left in between. The CDR3 protein is CAWSPGGSQETQYF. For the CDR3, the DNA is TGTGCCTGGAGTCCCGGCGGATCACAAGAGACCCAGTACTTC.

The rearrangement links TRBV27 to TRBJ1-2; no clear D gene. Looked up from germline, CDR1 is MNHEY and CDR2 is SMNVEV (reference sequence). V was pared by 6 bases and J by 10 bases, with 18 bases between. The CDR3 totals 13 residues. CDR3 region: CASRSSAYSAYTF. The CDR3 DNA reads TGTGCCAGCAGATCATCGGCGTATTCGGCCTACACCTTC.

The chain has TRBV11-2 and TRBJ1-2; D is undetermined. The germline V gene encodes CDR1 SGHAT and CDR2 FQNNGV. Trimming removed 5 bases from V and 4 bases from J, with 11 bases in between. CDR3 size: 13 residues. The CDR3 sequence is CASSPAGSYGYTF. CDR3 nucleotide sequence: TGTGCCAGCAGCCCGGCCGGATCCTATGGCTACACCTTC.

The V gene is TRBV6-6, the J gene TRBJ2-1, with 8 nucleotides matching TRBD1. The CDR3 runs 15 residues. V dropped 6 bases and J dropped 4; count of bases not matched to a gene: 8. Per germline, CDR1 MNHNY and CDR2 SVGAGI (reference sequence). The CDR3 protein is CASSLTGVPYNEQFF. As DNA, the CDR3 is TGTGCCAGCAGCCTGACAGGGGTCCCGTACAATGAGCAGTTCTTC.

This clone was detected a few times. The chain recombines TRBV11-2 with TRBJ2-2; 7 bases are shared with TRBD1. Germline V gene lookup returns CDR1 SGHAT and CDR2 FQNNGV. The CDR3 length is 14 residues. The V gene end was trimmed by 2 bases and the J gene end by 6 bases; junction bases not matched to a gene: 3. This chain's CDR3 is CASSLQTGSGELFF. CDR3 bases: TGTGCCAGCAGCTTACAGACAGGGTCCGGGGAGCTGTTTTTT.

The V call is TRBV7-8, the J call TRBJ1-2, with a weak D call TRBD1 (5 bases). The ends were cut back, 4 bases at V and 1 base at J, with 13 bases in the middle. The germline CDR1 and CDR2 sequences are SGHVS and FQNEAQ. This CDR3 has 15 residues. CDR3: CASSYQKQVNYGYTF. The DNA of the CDR3 is TGTGCCAGCAGCTACCAAAAACAGGTTAACTATGGCTACACCTTC.

This clone has only a few counts. This sequence joins TRBV5-4 and TRBJ2-3; D is unclear. V lost 2 bases to trimming and J lost 0 bases, with 10 bases between them. Germline V gene lookup returns CDR1 SGHNT and CDR2 YYREEE (reference sequence). This CDR3 is 15 amino acids long. CDR3 DNA sequence: TGTGCCAGCAGCTTCGGTCTATCTAGCACAGATACGCAGTATTTT. Translation gives CASSFGLSSTDTQYF.

The gene calls are TRBV10-3 and TRBJ1-5, with D possibly TRBD1 on 5 matching bases. Trimming removed 0 bases from V and 4 bases from J, with 16 bases in between. This CDR3 is built from 17 residues. Germline-derived CDR1 and CDR2 are ENHRY and SYGVKD. CDR3 DNA sequence: TGTGCCATCAGTGAGTCTGGCCCAATGGGGCCGAATCAGCCCCAGCATTTT. Encoded protein: CAISESGPMGPNQPQHF.